The rows below give T cell receptor beta chains drawn from one sample of a study of blood T cell repertoires in COVID-19. Here immunoSEQ multiplex PCR was the method, and the copy in TCRdb shows in-frame clones only, minus some. The profile shows about 300,000 clones, about 87% of them singletons. The material sequenced was peripheral blood. All receptors derive from a woman in her 30s with COVID-19, enrolled during active disease. Both conserved end residues are part of each CDR3. The D gene is left open where the match is weak. Part of the rows lack a size; the others show once, few, many or a class for expanded clones.

clone_size j_call v_call d_call cdr3_nt cdr3_aa
NA TRBJ1-1 TRBV9 NA TGTGCCAGCAGCGTGGATGGACAGTCTGTAACTGAAGCTTTCTTT CASSVDGQSVTEAFF
NA TRBJ1-1 TRBV27 TRBD1 TGTGCCAGCAGAGAGGGACAGGGGAACACTGAAGCTTTCTTT CASREGQGNTEAFF
NA TRBJ1-1 TRBV2 TRBD1 TGTGCCAGCAGGGATGACAGGGTCTCTAACGCTGAAGCTTTCTTT CASRDDRVSNAEAFF
NA TRBJ2-1 TRBV15 NA TGTGCCACCAGCAGAGATCAGGGCCCCAAGCGGGCTTCCTACAATGAGCAGTTCTTC CATSRDQGPKRASYNEQFF
NA TRBJ2-5 TRBV5-5 TRBD2 TGTGCCAGCAGCTTCTCAGCGGGGCAAGAGACCCAGTACTTC CASSFSAGQETQYF
NA TRBJ1-5 TRBV12-3/TRBV12-4 NA TGTGCCAGCAGCCTTGGGACTAATCAGCCCCAGCATTTT CASSLGTNQPQHF
NA TRBJ1-2 TRBV24-1 NA TGTGCCACCAGTGATTTCGAGGGATCTAGGTATGGCTACACCTTC CATSDFEGSRYGYTF
few TRBJ1-3 TRBV5-6 TRBD1 TGTGCCAGCAGCACCCGGACAGGGAGTTTTGGAAACACCATATATTTT CASSTRTGSFGNTIYF
NA TRBJ1-5 TRBV6-5 TRBD1 TGTGCCAGCAGTTCCGGGACAGGGACGGGCCAGCCCCAGCATTTT CASSSGTGTGQPQHF
NA TRBJ2-5 TRBV5-6 TRBD2 TGTGCCAGCAGCCCCCCCCCAGGGAGACTAGCGGGGGATTTGGAGACCCAGTACTTC CASSPPPGRLAGDLETQYF
NA TRBJ1-2 TRBV4-2 NA TGTGCCAGCAGCCAAGATCCCAGGGGTAACTATGGCTACACCTTC CASSQDPRGNYGYTF
NA TRBJ1-2 TRBV12-5 TRBD1 TGTGCTAGTGGTTCTCACCGGTGGACAGGGGGCGGGAATGGCTACACCTTC CASGSHRWTGGGNGYTF
NA TRBJ1-5 TRBV6-5 NA TGTGCCAGCAGTTACGGGGCCGGAGCCCAGCATTTT CASSYGAGAQHF
NA TRBJ2-2 TRBV27 NA TGTGCCAGCAGTTGGGGAGACACCGGGGAGCTGTTTTTT CASSWGDTGELFF
once TRBJ2-2 TRBV28 NA TGTGCCAGCAGTTTAGGAACAGGGACGGTTGGGGAGCTGTTTTTT CASSLGTGTVGELFF
few TRBJ2-2 TRBV30 TRBD2 TGTGCCTGGAGTGTGCTAGCGGGGACTGGGGAGCTGTTTTTT CAWSVLAGTGELFF
NA TRBJ1-3 TRBV7-8 NA TGTGCCAGCAGCACCGACTCCTCTTGGTACTCTGGAAACACCATATATTTT CASSTDSSWYSGNTIYF
NA TRBJ2-1 TRBV5-4 NA TGTGCCAGCAGCTTGTCCACTATCTCCTACAATGAGCAGTTCTTC CASSLSTISYNEQFF
NA TRBJ1-1 TRBV14 NA TGTGCCAGCAGCCAACAGGTTTACACTGAAGCTTTCTTT CASSQQVYTEAFF
NA TRBJ1-5 TRBV19 NA TGTGCCAGTAGTATCGGCAGACTAAGCAATCAGCCCCAGCATTTT CASSIGRLSNQPQHF
NA TRBJ2-5 TRBV3-1/TRBV3-2 NA TGTGCCAGCAGCCGTCCGGGGATCCAAGAGACCCAGTACTTC CASSRPGIQETQYF
NA TRBJ2-1 TRBV19 NA TGTGCCAGTAGTATCGGCGGCGGGCGGAGATCCTACAATGAGCAGTTCTTC CASSIGGGRRSYNEQFF
NA TRBJ1-1 TRBV18 TRBD1 TGTGCCAGCTCACCAGGACAGGGAGGGCCTGAAGCTTTCTTT CASSPGQGGPEAFF
NA TRBJ1-1 TRBV5-5 TRBD1 TGTGCCAGCAGACAAAACGTCCGGACAGGGGGCACTGAAGCTTTCTTT CASRQNVRTGGTEAFF
few TRBJ1-2 TRBV6-2/TRBV6-3 TRBD1 TGTGCCAGCAGTCCAAAACAGGGGGCGAAGGAAAATGGCTACACCTTC CASSPKQGAKENGYTF
NA TRBJ2-5 TRBV5-1 TRBD1 TGCGCCAGCAGGTGGGGACAGGGTATACGAGAGACCCAGTACTTC CASRWGQGIRETQYF
NA TRBJ2-7 TRBV7-9 NA TGTGCCAGCAGCCCCCCGGGATTTTACGAGCAGTACTTC CASSPPGFYEQYF